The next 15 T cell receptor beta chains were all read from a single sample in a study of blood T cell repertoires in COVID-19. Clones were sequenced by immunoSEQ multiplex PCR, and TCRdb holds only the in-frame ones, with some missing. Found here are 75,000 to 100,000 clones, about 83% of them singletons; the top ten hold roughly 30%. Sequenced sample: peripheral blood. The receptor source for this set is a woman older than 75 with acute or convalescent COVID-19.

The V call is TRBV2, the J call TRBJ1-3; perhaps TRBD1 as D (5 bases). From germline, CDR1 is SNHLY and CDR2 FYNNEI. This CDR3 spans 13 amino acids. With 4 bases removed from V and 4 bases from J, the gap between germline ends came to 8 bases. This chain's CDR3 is CASSGGDGNTIYF. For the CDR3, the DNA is TGTGCCAGCAGTGGCGGGGACGGAAACACCATATATTTT.

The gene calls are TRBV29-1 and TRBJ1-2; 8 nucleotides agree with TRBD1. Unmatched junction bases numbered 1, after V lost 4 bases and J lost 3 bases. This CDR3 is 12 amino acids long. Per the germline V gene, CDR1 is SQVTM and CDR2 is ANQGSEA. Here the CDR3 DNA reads TGCAGCGTTGGACAGGGGCACTATGGCTACACCTTC. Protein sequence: CSVGQGHYGYTF.

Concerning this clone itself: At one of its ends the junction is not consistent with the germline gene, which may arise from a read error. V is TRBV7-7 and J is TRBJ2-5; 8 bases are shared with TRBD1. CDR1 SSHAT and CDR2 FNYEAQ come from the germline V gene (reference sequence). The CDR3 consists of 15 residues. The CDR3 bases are TGTGCTAGCAGCTTAGGGGCAGGGGGCCGCGAGACCCAGTACTTC. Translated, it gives CASSLGAGGRETQYF. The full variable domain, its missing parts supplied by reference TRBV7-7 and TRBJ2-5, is GAGVSQSPRYKVTKRGQDVTLRCDPISSHATLYWYQQALGQGPEFLTYFNYEAQPDKSGLPSDRFSAERPEGSISTLTIQRTEQRDSAMYRCASSLGAGGRETQYFGPGTRLLVL.

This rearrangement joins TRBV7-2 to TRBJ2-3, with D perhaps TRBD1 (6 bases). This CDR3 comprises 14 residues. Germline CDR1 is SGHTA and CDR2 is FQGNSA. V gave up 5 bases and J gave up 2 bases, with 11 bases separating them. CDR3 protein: CASSTRTATDTQYF. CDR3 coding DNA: TGTGCCAGCAGCACTCGGACAGCCACAGATACGCAGTATTTT.

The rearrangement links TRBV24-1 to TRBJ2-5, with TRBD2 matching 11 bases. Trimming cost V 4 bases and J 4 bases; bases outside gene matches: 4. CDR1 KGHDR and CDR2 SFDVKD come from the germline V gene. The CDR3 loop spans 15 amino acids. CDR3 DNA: TGTGCCACCAGTGAGTTAACTAGCGGGAGAGAGACCCAGTACTTC. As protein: CATSELTSGRETQYF.

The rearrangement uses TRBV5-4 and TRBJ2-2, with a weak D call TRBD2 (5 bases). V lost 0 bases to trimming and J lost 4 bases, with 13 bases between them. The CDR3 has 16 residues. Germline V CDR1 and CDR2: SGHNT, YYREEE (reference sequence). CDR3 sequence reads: CASSLDFAAGTGELFF. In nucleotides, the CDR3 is TGTGCCAGCAGCTTGGATTTTGCGGCGGGCACCGGGGAGCTGTTTTTT.

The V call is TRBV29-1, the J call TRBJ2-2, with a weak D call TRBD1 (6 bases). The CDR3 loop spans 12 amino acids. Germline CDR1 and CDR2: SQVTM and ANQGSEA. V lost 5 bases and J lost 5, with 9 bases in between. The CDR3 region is CSVPQGTGELFF. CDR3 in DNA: TGCAGCGTTCCCCAGGGGACCGGGGAGCTGTTTTTT.

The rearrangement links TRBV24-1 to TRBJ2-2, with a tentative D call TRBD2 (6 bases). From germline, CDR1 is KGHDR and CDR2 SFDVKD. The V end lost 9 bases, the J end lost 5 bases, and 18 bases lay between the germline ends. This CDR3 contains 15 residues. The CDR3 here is CATATPGEGTGELFF. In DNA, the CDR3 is TGTGCCACCGCAACCCCGGGAGAAGGTACCGGGGAGCTGTTTTTT.

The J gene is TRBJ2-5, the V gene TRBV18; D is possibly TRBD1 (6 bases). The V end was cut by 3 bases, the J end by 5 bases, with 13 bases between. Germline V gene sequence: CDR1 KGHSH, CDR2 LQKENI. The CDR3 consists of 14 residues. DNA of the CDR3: TGTGCCAGCTCACCCTGGGGGCTTTTGGAGACCCAGTACTTC. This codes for CASSPWGLLETQYF.

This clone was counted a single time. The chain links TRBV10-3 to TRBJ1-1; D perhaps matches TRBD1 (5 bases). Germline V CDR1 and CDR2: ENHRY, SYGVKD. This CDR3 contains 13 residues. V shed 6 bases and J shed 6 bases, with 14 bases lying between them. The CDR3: CAIRFHAGAEAFF. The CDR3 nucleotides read TGTGCCATCAGGTTCCACGCGGGGGCTGAAGCTTTCTTT.

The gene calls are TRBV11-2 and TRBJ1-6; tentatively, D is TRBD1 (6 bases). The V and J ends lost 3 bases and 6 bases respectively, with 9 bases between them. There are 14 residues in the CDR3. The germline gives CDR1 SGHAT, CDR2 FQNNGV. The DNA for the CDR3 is TGTGCCAGCAGCTTCGACAGGACTAATTCACCCCTCCACTTT. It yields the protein CASSFDRTNSPLHF.

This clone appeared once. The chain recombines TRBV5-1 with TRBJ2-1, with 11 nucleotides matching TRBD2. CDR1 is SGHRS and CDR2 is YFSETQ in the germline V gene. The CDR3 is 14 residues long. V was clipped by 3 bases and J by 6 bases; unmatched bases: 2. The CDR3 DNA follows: TGCGCCAGCAGCTCCGGGACTAGCGGCAATGAGCAGTTCTTC. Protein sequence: CASSSGTSGNEQFF.

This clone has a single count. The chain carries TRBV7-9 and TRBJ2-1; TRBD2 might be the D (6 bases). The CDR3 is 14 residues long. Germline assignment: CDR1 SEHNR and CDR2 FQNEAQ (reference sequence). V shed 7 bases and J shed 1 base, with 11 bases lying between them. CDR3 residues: CASTSGGSYNEQFF. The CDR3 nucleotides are TGTGCCAGCACTAGTGGAGGGTCCTACAATGAGCAGTTCTTC.

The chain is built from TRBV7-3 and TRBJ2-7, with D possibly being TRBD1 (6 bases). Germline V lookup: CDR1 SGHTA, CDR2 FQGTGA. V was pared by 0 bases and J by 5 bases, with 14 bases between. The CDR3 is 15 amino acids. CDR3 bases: TGTGCCAGCAGCTTAACGCCTACAGGGTCCCACGAGCAGTACTTC. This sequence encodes CASSLTPTGSHEQYF.

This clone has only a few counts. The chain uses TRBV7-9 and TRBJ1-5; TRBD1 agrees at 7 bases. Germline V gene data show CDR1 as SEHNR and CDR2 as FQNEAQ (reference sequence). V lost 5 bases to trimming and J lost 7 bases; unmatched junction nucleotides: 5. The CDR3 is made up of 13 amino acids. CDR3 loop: CASSATGDQPQHF. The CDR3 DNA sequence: TGTGCCAGCAGCGCCACAGGGGACCAGCCCCAGCATTTT. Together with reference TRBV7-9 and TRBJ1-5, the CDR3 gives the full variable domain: DTGVSQNPRHKITKRGQNVTFRCDPISEHNRLYWYRQTLGQGPEFLTYFQNEAQLEKSRLLSDRFSAERPKGSFSTLEIQRTEQGDSAMYLCASSATGDQPQHFGDGTRLSIL.